Listed below are T cell receptor beta chains from one sample, sequenced in a study of T cells in localized non-small cell lung cancer. TCRdb's copy holds only in-frame clones and misses some; the assay was immunoSEQ multiplex PCR. The table has around 130,000 clones, 89% seen once. Sample: peripheral blood, taken before any cancer treatment. These receptors all come from a female donor older than 55 with stage I lung adenocarcinoma. CDR3s include the opening cysteine and the closing phenylalanine or tryptophan.

length: 14; V: TRBV6-6; J: TRBJ1-1; CDR3: CASSSLPMNTEAFF
length: 12; V: TRBV10-1; J: TRBJ2-3; CDR3: CASSDGGDTQYF
length: 13; V: TRBV6-1; J: TRBJ1-5; CDR3: CASSRGNNQPQHF
length: 15; V: TRBV6-5; J: TRBJ1-5; CDR3: CASRKNPGGNQPQHF
length: 11; V: TRBV7-3; J: TRBJ2-7; CDR3: CASSEYREQYF
length: 15; V: TRBV28; J: TRBJ2-7; CDR3: CASSRGGSGSYEQYF
length: 15; V: TRBV28; J: TRBJ2-5; CDR3: CASSLPTTYQETQYF
length: 14; V: TRBV19; J: TRBJ2-1; CDR3: CASSTLGPYNEQFF
length: 15; V: TRBV6-5; J: TRBJ1-2; CDR3: CASSYSRLGNYGYTF
length: 14; V: TRBV2; J: TRBJ1-5; CDR3: CASSEGYSNQPQHF
length: 13; V: TRBV28; J: TRBJ2-3; CDR3: CASSQEGVDTQYF
length: 19; V: TRBV7-2; J: TRBJ2-7; CDR3: CASSTPGRRLAGAPYEQYF
length: 16; V: TRBV7-2; J: TRBJ2-7; CDR3: CASSLVTQVGPYEQYF
length: 11; V: TRBV11-2; J: TRBJ2-5; CDR3: CASSLRETQYF
length: 15; V: TRBV10-2; J: TRBJ1-4; CDR3: CASSEGDRADEKLFF
length: 18; V: TRBV5-1; J: TRBJ2-1; CDR3: CASSLPGLAGGPGNEQFF
length: 17; V: TRBV7-2; J: TRBJ1-3; CDR3: CASSWGTGHSPGNTIYF
length: 11; V: TRBV20-1; J: TRBJ1-1; CDR3: CSASRVTEAFF
length: 14; V: TRBV7-3; J: TRBJ1-1; CDR3: CASSFSAVNTEAFF
length: 15; V: TRBV10-2; J: TRBJ2-1; CDR3: CASSEPRTGHNEQFF
length: 15; V: TRBV9; J: TRBJ2-7; CDR3: CASSVDHLAGGEQYF
length: 15; V: TRBV28; J: TRBJ1-5; CDR3: CASSFRAGYNQPQHF
length: 15; V: TRBV10-2; J: TRBJ2-2; CDR3: CASRGGSGRTGELFF
length: 15; V: TRBV7-6; J: TRBJ2-7; CDR3: CASSLRPTSSYEQYF
length: 15; V: TRBV28; J: TRBJ2-3; CDR3: CASSFDADPTDTQYF
length: 14; V: TRBV6-1; J: TRBJ2-5; CDR3: CASSPERGRETQYF
length: 11; V: TRBV10-2; J: TRBJ2-7; CDR3: CASRQGYEQYF
length: 16; V: TRBV11-2; J: TRBJ2-1; CDR3: CASSLDSSGGYNEQFF
length: 16; V: TRBV7-2; J: TRBJ2-7; CDR3: CASSPTTSGRIYEQYF
length: 15; V: TRBV5-4; J: TRBJ1-1; CDR3: CASSPPPGPNTEAFF
length: 16; V: TRBV5-6; J: TRBJ2-2; CDR3: CASNYDLGRNTGELFF
length: 19; V: TRBV19; J: TRBJ2-3; CDR3: CASSVLPGTSGRGPDTQYF
length: 13; V: TRBV28; J: TRBJ2-3; CDR3: CASSLRRADTQYF